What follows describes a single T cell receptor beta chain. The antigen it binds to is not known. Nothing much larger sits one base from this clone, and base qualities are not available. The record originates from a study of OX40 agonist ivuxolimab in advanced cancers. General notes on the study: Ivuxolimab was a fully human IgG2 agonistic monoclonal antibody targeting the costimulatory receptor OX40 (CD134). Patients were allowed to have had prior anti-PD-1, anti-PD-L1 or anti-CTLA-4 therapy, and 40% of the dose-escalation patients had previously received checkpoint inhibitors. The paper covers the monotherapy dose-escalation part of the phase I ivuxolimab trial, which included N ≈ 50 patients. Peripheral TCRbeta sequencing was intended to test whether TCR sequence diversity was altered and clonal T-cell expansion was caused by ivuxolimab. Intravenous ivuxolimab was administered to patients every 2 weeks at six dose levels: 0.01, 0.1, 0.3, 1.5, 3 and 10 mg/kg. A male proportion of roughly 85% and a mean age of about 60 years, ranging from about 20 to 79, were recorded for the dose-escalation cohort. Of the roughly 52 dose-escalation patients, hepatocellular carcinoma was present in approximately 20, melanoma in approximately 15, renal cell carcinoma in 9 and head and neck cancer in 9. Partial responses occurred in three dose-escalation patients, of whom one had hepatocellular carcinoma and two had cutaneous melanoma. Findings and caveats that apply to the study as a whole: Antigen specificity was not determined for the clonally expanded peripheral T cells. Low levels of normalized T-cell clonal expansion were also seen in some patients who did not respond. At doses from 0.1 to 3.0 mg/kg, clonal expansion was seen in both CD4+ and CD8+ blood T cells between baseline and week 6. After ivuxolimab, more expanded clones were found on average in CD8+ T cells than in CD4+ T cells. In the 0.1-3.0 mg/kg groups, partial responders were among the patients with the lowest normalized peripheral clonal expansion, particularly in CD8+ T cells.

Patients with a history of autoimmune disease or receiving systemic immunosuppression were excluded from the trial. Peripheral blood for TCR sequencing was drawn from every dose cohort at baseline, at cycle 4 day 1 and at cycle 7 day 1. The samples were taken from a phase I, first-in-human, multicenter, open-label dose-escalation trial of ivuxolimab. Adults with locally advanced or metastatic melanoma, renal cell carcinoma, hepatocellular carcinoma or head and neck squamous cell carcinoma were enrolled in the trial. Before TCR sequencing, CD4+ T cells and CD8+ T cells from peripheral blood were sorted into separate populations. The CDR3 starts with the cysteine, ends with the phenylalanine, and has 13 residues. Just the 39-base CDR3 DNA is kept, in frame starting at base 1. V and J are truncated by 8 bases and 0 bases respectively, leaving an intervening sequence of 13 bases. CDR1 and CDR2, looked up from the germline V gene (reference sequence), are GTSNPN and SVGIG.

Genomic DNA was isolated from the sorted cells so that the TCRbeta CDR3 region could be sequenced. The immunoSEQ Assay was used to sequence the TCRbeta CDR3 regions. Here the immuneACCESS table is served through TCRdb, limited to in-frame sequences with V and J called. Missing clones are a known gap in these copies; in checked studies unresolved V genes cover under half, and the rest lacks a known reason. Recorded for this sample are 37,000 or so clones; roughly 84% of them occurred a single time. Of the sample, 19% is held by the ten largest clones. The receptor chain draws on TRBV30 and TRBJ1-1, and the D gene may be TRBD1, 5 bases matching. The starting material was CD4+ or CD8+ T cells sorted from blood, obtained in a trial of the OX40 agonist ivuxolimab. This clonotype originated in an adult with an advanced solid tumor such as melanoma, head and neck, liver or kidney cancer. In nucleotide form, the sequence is TGTGCCGGCCGGTGGGGCTTGAACACTGAAGCTTTCTTT. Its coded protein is CAGRWGLNTEAFF.